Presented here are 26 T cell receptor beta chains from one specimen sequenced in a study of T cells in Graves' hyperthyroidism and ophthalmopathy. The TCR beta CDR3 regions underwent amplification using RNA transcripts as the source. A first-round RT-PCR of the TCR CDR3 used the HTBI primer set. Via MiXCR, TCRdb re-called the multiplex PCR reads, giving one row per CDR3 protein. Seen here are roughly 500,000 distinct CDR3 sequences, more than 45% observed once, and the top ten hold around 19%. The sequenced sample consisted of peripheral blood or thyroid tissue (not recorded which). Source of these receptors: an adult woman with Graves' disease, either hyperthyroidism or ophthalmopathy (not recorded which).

CDR3 nucleotides: TGCGCCAGCAGCACGGACGGGGGGAGATCACCCCTCCACTTT. This translates into CASSTDGGRSPLHF. V and J are TRBV5-1 and TRBJ1-6; D is perhaps TRBD1 (5 bases). This CDR3 contains 14 residues. Germline CDR1 SGHRS, CDR2 YFSETQ. The germline V and J ends were trimmed by 4 bases and 10 bases, with 15 bases remaining between them.

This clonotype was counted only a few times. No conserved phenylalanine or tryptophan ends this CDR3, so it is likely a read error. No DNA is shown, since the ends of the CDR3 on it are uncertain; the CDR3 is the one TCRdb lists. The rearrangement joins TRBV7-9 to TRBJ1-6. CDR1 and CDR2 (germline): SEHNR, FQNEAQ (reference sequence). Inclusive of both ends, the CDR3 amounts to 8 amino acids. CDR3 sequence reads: CASSGQNS.

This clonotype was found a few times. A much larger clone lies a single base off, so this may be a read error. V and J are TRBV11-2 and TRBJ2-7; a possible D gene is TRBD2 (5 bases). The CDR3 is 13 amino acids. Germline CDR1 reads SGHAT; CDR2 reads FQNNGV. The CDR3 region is CASGLRGIGEQYF. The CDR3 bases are TGTGCCAGCGGCTTAAGAGGGATCGGCGAGCAGTACTTC.

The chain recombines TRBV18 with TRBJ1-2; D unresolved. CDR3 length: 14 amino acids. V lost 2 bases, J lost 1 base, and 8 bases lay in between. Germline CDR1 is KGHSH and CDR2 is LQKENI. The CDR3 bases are TGTGCCAGCTCACCAAATCAGGATAACTATGGCTACACCTTC. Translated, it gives CASSPNQDNYGYTF.

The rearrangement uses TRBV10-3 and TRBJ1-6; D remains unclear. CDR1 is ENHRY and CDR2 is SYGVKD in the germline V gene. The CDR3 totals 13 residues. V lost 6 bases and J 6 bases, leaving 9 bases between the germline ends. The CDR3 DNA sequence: TGTGCCATCAGGGGCGAGGCTAATTCACCCCTCCACTTT. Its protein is CAIRGEANSPLHF.

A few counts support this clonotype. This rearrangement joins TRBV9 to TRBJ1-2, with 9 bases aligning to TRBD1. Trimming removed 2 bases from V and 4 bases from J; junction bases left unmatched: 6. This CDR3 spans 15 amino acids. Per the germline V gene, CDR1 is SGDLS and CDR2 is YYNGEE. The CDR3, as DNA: TGTGCCAGCAGCGTCACAGGGGGCCTTGGCTATGGCTACACCTTC. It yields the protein CASSVTGGLGYGYTF.

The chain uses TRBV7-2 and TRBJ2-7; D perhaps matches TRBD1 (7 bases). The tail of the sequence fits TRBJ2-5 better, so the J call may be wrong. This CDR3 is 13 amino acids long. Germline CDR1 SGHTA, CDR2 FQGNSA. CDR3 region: CASSSGGTETQYF. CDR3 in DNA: TGTGCCAGCAGCTCAGGGGGGACGGAGACCCAGTACTTC.

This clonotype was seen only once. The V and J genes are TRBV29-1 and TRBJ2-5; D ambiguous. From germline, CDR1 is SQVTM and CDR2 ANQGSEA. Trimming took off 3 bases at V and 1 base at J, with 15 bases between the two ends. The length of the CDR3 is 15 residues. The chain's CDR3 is CSVESTEHIQETQYF. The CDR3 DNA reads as TGCAGCGTTGAGTCAACGGAACACATCCAAGAGACCCAGTACTTC.

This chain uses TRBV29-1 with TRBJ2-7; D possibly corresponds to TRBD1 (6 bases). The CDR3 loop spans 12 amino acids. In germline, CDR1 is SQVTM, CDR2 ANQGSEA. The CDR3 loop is CDPWGQTYEQYF. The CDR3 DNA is TGCGACCCGTGGGGACAAACCTACGAGCAGTACTTC.

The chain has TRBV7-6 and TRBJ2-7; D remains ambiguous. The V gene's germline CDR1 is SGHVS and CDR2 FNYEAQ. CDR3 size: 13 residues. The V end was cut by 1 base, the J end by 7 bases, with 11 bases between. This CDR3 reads CASSLDYHEEQYF. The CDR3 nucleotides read TGTGCCAGCAGCTTAGACTACCATGAAGAGCAGTACTTC.

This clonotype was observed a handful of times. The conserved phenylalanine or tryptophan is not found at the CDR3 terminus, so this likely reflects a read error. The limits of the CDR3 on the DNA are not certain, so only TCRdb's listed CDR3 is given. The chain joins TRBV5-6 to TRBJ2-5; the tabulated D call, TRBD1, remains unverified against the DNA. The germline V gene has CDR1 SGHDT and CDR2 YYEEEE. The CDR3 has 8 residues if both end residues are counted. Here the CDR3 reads CASSRTGT.

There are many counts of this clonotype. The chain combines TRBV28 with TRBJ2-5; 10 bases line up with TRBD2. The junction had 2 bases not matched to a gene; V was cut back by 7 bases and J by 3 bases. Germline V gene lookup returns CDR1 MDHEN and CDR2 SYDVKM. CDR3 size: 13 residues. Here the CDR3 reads CASTGLAEETQYF. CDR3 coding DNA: TGTGCCAGCACAGGACTAGCGGAAGAGACCCAGTACTTC.

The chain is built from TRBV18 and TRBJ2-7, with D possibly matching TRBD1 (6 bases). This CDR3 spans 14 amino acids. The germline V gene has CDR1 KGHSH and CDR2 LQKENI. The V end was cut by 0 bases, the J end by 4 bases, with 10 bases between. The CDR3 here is CASSPPTGTYEQYF. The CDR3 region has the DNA TGTGCCAGCTCACCACCAACAGGGACATACGAGCAGTACTTC.

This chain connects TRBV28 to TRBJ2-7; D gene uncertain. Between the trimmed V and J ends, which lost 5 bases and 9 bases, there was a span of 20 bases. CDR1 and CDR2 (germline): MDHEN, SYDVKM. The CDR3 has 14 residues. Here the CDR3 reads CASSPTQAVFGQYF. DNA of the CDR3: TGTGCCAGCAGTCCCACCCAGGCAGTGTTCGGGCAGTACTTC.

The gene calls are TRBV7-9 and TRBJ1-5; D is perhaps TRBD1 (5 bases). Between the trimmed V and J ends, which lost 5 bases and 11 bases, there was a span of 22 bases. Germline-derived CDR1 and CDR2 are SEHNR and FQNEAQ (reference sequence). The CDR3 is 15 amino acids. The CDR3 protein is CASSAPGRRQETQHF. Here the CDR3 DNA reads TGTGCCAGCAGCGCACCGGGACGGCGACAAGAGACCCAGCATTTT. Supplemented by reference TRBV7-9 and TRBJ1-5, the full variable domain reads DTGVSQNPRHKITKRGQNVTFRCDPISEHNRLYWYRQTLGQGPEFLTYFQNEAQLEKSRLLSDRFSAERPKGSFSTLEIQRTEQGDSAMYLCASSAPGRRQETQHFGDGTRLSIL.

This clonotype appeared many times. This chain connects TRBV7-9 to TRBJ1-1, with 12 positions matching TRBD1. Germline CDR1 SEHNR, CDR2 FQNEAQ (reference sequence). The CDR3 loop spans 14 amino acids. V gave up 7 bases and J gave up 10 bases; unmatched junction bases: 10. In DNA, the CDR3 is TGTGCCAGCACCCCCCGAGGGGACAGGGGGCGAGCTTTCTTT. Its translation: CASTPRGDRGRAFF.

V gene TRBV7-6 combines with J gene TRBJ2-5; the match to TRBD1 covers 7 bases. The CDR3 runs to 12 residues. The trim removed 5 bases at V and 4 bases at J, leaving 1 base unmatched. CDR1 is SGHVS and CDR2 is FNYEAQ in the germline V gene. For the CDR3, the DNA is TGTGCCAGCAGCCACAGGGGAGAGACCCAGTACTTC. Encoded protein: CASSHRGETQYF.

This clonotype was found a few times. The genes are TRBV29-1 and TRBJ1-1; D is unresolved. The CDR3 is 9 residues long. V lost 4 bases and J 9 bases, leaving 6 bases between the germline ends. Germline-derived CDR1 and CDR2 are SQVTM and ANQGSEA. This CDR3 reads CSVGPKAFF. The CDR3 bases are TGCAGCGTTGGGCCGAAAGCTTTCTTT.

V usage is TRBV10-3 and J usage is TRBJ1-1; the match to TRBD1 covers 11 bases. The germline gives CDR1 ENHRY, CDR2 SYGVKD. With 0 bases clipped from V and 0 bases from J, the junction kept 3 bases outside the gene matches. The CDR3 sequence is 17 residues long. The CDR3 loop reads CAISESWTGGLNTEAFF. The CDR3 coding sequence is TGTGCCATCAGTGAGTCGTGGACAGGGGGCTTGAACACTGAAGCTTTCTTT.

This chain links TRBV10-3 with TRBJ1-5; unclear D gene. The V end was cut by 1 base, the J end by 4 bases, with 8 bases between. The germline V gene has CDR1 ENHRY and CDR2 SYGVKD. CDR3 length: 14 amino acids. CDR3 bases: TGTGCCATCAGTGAGTACGGCGAGAATCAGCCCCAGCATTTT. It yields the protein CAISEYGENQPQHF.

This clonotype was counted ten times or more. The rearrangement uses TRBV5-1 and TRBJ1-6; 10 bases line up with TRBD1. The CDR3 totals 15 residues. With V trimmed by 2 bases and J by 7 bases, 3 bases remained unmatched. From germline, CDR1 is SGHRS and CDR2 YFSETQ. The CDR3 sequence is CASSLTTGGNSPLHF. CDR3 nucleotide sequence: TGCGCCAGCAGCTTAACGACAGGGGGCAATTCACCCCTCCACTTT.

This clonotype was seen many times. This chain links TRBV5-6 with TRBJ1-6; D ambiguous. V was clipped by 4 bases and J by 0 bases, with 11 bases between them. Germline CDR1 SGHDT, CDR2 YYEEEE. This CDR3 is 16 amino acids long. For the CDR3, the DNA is TGTGCCAGCAGCCGGGCCAAGAGCTCCTATAATTCACCCCTCCACTTT. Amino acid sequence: CASSRAKSSYNSPLHF.

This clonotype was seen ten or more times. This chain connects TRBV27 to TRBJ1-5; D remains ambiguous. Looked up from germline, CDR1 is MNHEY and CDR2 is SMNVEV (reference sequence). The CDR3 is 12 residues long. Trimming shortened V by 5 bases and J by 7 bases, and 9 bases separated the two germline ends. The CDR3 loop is CASSRPGQPQHF. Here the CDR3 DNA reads TGTGCCAGCAGTAGGCCCGGCCAGCCCCAGCATTTT.

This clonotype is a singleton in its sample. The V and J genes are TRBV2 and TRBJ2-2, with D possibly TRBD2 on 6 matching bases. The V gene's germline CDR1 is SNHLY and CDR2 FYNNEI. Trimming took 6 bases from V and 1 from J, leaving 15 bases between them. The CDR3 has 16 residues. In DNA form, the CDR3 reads TGTGCCAGCAGGTCCCCTGCGGGGCAGAACACCGGGGAGCTGTTTTTT. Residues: CASRSPAGQNTGELFF. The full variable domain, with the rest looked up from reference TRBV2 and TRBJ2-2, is EPEVTQTPSHQVTQMGQEVILRCVPISNHLYFYWYRQILGQKVEFLVSFYNNEISEKSEIFDDQFSVERPDGSNFTLKIRSTKLEDSAMYFCASRSPAGQNTGELFFGEGSRLTVL.

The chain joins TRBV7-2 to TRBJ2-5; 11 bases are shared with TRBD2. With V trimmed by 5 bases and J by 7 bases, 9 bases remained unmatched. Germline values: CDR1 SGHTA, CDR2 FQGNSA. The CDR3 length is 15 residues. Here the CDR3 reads CASSPRGSGRGTQYF. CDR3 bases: TGTGCCAGCAGCCCAAGGGGTAGCGGGAGGGGGACCCAGTACTTC.

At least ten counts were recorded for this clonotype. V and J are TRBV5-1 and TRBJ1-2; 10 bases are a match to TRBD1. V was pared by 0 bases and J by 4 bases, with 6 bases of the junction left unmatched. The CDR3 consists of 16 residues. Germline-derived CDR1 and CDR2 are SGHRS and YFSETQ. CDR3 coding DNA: TGCGCCAGCAGCTTGGGAGACAGGGGGCTTGGCTATGGCTACACCTTC. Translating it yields CASSLGDRGLGYGYTF.